This T cell receptor (beta chain) emerged from a study of cytomegalovirus exposure and HLA in healthy donors (dated by TCRdb to 2015 to 2018). For the wider study: An earlier analysis of 587 of the donors reported 276 Gb of sequence data and around 120 million unique TCR beta sequences obtained from around 180 million T cells. The number of donors typed differed by locus, with roughly 620-640 for A, B, C, DRB1 and DQB1, roughly 520 for DQA1, nearly 610 for DPA1, and over 400 for DPB1. All discovery cohort repertoires had been generated on a single sequencing platform. The study combined high-throughput TCR immunosequencing, statistical association of individual TCRs with disease status, and machine learning to predict cytomegalovirus infection status. The T cell repertoires of 670 or so subjects were profiled by immunosequencing and related to cytomegalovirus serostatus. Donor age, sex, ethnicity and CMV serostatus were compiled together with the repertoire data. In a later genetic analysis, genome-wide SNP genotypes for about 55% of the roughly 700 donors were used, and that subset was treated as a discovery cohort. To decide whether each TCR beta V gene segment behaved as functional or pseudogenic, an earlier analysis of approximately 590 of the donors relied on high-throughput TCR beta sequencing. Across some 400 genotyped donors of the cohort, an average of roughly 200,000 unique TCR beta nucleotide sequences per donor were sequenced, and 15% to 20% of those sequences were non-productive. A later analysis re-examined previously published TCR beta repertoires from around 670 donors and added high-resolution HLA genotyping to investigate patterns of TCR occurrence. Rather than using new phenotypic data, the later analysis identified candidate immune exposures from TCR beta sequences and from how often those sequences occurred across donors. Both class I and class II loci were covered by HLA typing, at four-digit resolution. Along with the roughly 700-subject first cohort, a separate validation cohort of about 110 different subjects was used. The study aimed to test whether signatures of past pathogen exposure could be identified by cataloging public T cell receptors. Among the approximately 430 genotyped donors, about 85% belonged to the genetic ancestry cluster associated with self-reported Caucasian donors. A few DR-DQ haplotypes were handled as single units for association and clustering because linkage in the cohort was strong. An early release that covered 500 to 800 HLA-typed donors contained approximately 300 gigabases of sequencing data and around 80 million unique TCR sequences.

Results the study describes overall, beyond this receptor: Because some donors lacked HLA typing at each locus, the association tests relied only on the typed subset. A further reported finding was that TCR beta sequences accurately predicted the HLA-A and HLA-B alleles for most subjects in the first cohort. Specific HLA alleles were associated with 15,000 to 20,000 TCR beta sequences at a false discovery rate of 0.05 in a later analysis. Compared with the 666-donor mean, donors in an Asian-associated ancestry cluster had fewer N-insertions in productive TCRs, according to a later genetic analysis. While some public TCRs were present in many individuals, most TCR sequences turned up only very rarely across donors. The cohort was sequenced for TCR beta chains only, and without alpha or paired-chain data the features that could be detected were limited. The study listed 150 to 200 TCR beta chains as associated with cytomegalovirus. V-gene and J-gene trimming of TCR beta chains was associated with a missense DCLRE1C variant in a later genetic analysis, and the association was replicated in an independent cohort. CMV serostatus was the only immune exposure information available for the cohort. Some IMGT-functional V segments, including TRBV6-2 and TRBV6-3, could not be told apart with the 87-base-pair reads, so those segments were excluded. In an earlier analysis of around 600 of the donors, most TCR beta V segments were observed in productive rearrangements about 87% or about 30% of the time, broadly matching IMGT annotations. Compared with equally common non-associated chains, HLA-associated TCR beta chains in a later analysis were more clonally expanded and had lower generation probabilities. In vitro tests confirmed that a few of the cytomegalovirus-associated TCR beta chains recognize cytomegalovirus antigens. Presence/absence analyses assumed roughly uniform sequencing depth across donors, an assumption that may not hold. Because counts were too low, 15 to 20 rarely observed V segments, including chromosome 9 orphons, were left out of the earlier analysis of roughly 600 of the donors. When HLA alleles, especially DR and DQ, strongly co-occurred, TCR associations were difficult to assign to individual alleles. The authors suggested that the approach could potentially be extended to other disease states and immunological phenotypes. According to a later analysis, TCR association rates differed among HLA loci, with DRB1 alleles showing the most associated TCRs and HLA-C alleles showing the fewest. The classifier was reported to diagnose cytomegalovirus status with high specificity and sensitivity in both the original and validation cohorts. According to a later analysis, most CMV-associated TCR beta chains appeared to be HLA-restricted, and the HLA associations seemed to be driven largely by CMV exposure. A later analysis reported that several top co-occurrence clusters appeared linked to parvovirus B19, influenza, CMV and Epstein-Barr virus. Linkage disequilibrium might explain the correlated functional status among segregating V segments, but an unknown experimental factor could not be ruled out. The sequencing pipeline was judged likely to have produced a cluster of highly shared sequence variants as a technical artifact.

V was cut back by 7 bases and J by 5 bases, leaving a gap of 15 bases between them. The germline V gene yields MGHDK for CDR1 and SYGVNS for CDR2. There are 13 amino acids in the CDR3, from cysteine to phenylalanine inclusive. Only the CDR3 part of the read is kept: 39 bases, read in frame from the first base. Libraries were built with the immunoSEQ multiplex PCR assay. The multiplex PCR relied on a mix of 60 forward primers for TCR Vbeta segments and 13 reverse primers for TCR Jbeta segments. The CDR3 region of rearranged TCR beta genes was amplified from genomic DNA by a multiplex PCR assay. The amplified TCR beta libraries were sequenced on the Illumina HiSeq System as 87-base-pair reads. Regarding the original processing steps: In a later analysis, some 80 million unique TCR beta chains were counted across the approximately 640 repertoires, and approximately 9.9 million of these chains were shared by at least two donors. A nearest-neighbor algorithm error-corrected the raw reads and collapsed the reads into unique sequences, merging closely related sequences to remove PCR and sequencing errors. Alignment of CDR3 sequences to IMGT reference sequences was used to assign V, D and J gene segments. For a sequence to be retained, a match of at least six nucleotides to both a V gene segment and a J gene segment was required. Rearrangements were classified as productive when the CDR3 lacked stop codons and remained in frame with V and J, and all other rearrangements were classified as non-productive. CDR3 was defined according to IMGT convention as the region running from the second conserved V-encoded cysteine to the conserved J-encoded phenylalanine. Sequences without an unambiguous match to a single V gene segment were excluded from the earlier analysis of over 500 of the donors. An earlier analysis of about 590 of the donors classified V segments as functional when productive rearrangements were above 56.7% and as segregating when the standard deviation between donors was above 5%. A statistical classification framework was built for diagnosing cytomegalovirus status from the catalog of TCR beta chain sequences. In a later analysis, V and J genes were assigned by comparing TCR nucleotide sequences against IMGT/GENE-DB human TR gene sequences. Using the TCRdist pipeline, a later analysis assigned CDR3 sequences along with most-parsimonious VDJ recombination scenarios. In a later analysis, each TCR beta chain was defined by its CDR3 amino acid sequence together with its V-gene family, and reads without a unique V-gene family were excluded. In a later analysis, a few hundred highly shared, low-generation-probability nucleotide sequences were removed to address suspected cross-contamination and a sequencing artifact. In a later analysis, a clonal expansion index for each public chain was calculated from normalized within-repertoire ranks of inferred template counts. In a later analysis, generation probabilities were computed using a VDJ recombination model fitted to out-of-frame rearrangements, and the results were checked against IGoR. In a later analysis, hypergeometric tests were used to score TCR-TCR, TCR-HLA and TCR-CMV co-occurrence, with a repertoire-size bias correction applied to TCR pairs. In a later analysis, false discovery rates were estimated by permuting HLA or CMV assignments 20 times. In a later analysis, co-occurring TCRs were grouped using DBSCAN, with TCRdist sequence similarity added in when clustering inside HLA-allele-positive subsets. Repertoires with fewer than 30,000 or more than 120,000 public chains were left out of co-occurrence clustering, as were five repertoires with anomalous nucleotide sharing. TCRdb carries this immuneACCESS record with in-frame sequences only. Its versions omit some clonotypes, under half of them owing to an unresolved V gene in the studies checked, with the rest unexplained. V and J calls and clone size are given by that table; D and trimming were obtained from the DNA. The sample table contains roughly 140,000 clones; only one count was recorded for approximately 79% of them. The ten largest account for under 7.5% of the sample.

In total, 630 or so healthy bone marrow donors made up the cohort. Cohort members were all nominally healthy when sampled, although unrecorded immune exposures were likely present. The donor tested CMV seropositive and was one of the 289 seropositive cohort members. Each donor provided a peripheral blood sample, and peripheral blood mononuclear cells were used for TCR beta sequencing. Genomic DNA was extracted from the blood cell samples with the Qiagen DNeasy Blood Extraction Kit. Of note for this clone: What this receptor recognizes is not known. Base qualities are not provided; no much larger clone lies one nucleotide away.

The TCR sequence derives from a woman aged 45-65 years in good health and CMV-seropositive. The V and J segments used are TRBV25-1 and TRBJ2-7; TRBD2 might be the D gene, on 7 matching bases. The sequenced sample consisted of PBMCs. The DNA sequence is given as TGTGCCAGCACAGGTGGGGGGGCCCACGAGCAGTACTTC. It translates to CASTGGGAHEQYF.